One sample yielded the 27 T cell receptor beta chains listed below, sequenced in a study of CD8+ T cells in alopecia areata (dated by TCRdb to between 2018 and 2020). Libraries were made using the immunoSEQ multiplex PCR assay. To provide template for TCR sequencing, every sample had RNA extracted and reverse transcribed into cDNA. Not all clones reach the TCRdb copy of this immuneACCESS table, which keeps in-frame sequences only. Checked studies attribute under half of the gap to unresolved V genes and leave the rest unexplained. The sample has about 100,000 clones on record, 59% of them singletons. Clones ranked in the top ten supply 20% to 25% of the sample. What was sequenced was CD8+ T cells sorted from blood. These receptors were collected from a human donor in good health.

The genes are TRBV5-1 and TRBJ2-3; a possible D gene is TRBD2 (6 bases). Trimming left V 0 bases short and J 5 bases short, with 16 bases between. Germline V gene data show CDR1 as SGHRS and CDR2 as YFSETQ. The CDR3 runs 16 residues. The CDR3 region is CASSLVGAGGEDTQYF. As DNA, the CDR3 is TGCGCCAGCAGCTTGGTAGGCGCCGGGGGTGAAGATACGCAGTATTTT. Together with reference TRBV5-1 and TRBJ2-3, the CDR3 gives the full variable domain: KAGVTQTPRYLIKTRGQQVTLSCSPISGHRSVSWYQQTPGQGLQFLFEYFSETQRNKGNFPGRFSGRQFSNSRSEMNVSTLELGDSALYLCASSLVGAGGEDTQYFGPGTRLTVL.

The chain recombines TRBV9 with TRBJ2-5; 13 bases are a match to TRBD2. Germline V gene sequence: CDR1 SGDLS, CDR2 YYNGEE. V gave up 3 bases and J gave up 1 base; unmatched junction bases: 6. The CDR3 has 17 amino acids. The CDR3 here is CASSGRGTSGAQETQYF. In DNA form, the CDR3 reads TGTGCCAGCAGCGGGAGGGGGACTAGCGGGGCCCAAGAGACCCAGTACTTC.

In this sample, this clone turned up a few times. CDR3 nucleotides: TGTGCCAGTACTGCAGGGGTGAGCACCGGGGAGCTGTTTTTT. As protein: CASTAGVSTGELFF. The rearrangement uses TRBV6-1 and TRBJ2-2; possible D gene TRBD1, 6 bases. This CDR3 is 14 amino acids long. Germline V lookup: CDR1 MNHNS, CDR2 SASEGT. The V gene lost 9 bases and the J gene lost 4 bases, with 15 bases spanning the gap.

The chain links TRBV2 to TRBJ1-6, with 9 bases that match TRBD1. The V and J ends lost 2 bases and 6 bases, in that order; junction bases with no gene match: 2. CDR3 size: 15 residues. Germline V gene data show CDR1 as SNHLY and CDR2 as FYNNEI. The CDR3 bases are TGTGCCAGCAGTGAAAGGGACAGGGTTAATTCACCCCTCCACTTT. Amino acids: CASSERDRVNSPLHF.

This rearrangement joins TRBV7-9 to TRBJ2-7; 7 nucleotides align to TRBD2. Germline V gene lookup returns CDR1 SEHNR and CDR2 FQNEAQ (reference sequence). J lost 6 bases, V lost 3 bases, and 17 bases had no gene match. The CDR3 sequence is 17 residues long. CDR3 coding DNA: TGTGCCAGCAGCTTCGGTTCCATCGGGGGGAGAAAAGGCGAGCAGTACTTC. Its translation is CASSFGSIGGRKGEQYF.

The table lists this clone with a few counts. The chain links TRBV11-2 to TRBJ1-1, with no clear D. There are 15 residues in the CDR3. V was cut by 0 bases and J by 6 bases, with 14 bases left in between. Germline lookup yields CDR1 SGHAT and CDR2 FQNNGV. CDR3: CASSLDGVLGSEAFF. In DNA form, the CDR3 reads TGTGCCAGCAGCTTAGATGGGGTTTTAGGGTCTGAAGCTTTCTTT.

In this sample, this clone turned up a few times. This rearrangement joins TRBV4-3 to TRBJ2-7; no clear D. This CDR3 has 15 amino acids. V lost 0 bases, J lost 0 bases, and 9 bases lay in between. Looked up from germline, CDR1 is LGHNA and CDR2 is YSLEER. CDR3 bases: TGCGCCAGCAGCCAAGAGGGCAGCTCCTCCTACGAGCAGTACTTC. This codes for CASSQEGSSSYEQYF.

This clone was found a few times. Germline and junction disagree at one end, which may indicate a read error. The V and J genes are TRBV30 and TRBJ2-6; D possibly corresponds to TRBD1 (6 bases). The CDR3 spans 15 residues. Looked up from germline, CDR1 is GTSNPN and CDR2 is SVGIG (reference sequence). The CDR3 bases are TGTGCCTGGAGTGTTGTTGGGGCAGGGGCAAACGTCCTGACTTTC. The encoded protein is CAWSVVGAGANVLTF.

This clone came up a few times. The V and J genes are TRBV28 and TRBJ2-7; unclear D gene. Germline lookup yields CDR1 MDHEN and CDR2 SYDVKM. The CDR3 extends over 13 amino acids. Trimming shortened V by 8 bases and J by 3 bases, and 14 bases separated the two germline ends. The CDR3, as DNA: TGTGCCAGCGTCGGTAGGAATTTCTACGAGCAGTACTTC. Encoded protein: CASVGRNFYEQYF.

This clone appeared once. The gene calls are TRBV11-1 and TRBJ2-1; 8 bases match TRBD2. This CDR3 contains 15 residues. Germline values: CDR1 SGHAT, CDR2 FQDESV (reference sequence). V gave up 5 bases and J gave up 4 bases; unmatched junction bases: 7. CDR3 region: CASSPQRGPYNEQFF. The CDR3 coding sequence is TGTGCCAGCAGCCCCCAGCGGGGGCCTTACAATGAGCAGTTCTTC.

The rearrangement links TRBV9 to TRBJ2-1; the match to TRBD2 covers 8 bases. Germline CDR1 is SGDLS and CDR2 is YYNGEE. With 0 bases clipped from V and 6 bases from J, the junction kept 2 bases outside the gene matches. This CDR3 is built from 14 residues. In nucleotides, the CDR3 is TGTGCCAGCAGCGTAGCTAGCGGGTCCAATGAGCAGTTCTTC. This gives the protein CASSVASGSNEQFF.

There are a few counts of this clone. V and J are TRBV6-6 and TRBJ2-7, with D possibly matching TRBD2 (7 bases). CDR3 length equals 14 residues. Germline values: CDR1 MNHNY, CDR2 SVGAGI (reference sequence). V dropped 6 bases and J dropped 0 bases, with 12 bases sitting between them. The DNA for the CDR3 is TGTGCCAGCAGCCTGGGAGGGGGCTCCTACGAGCAGTACTTC. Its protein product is CASSLGGGSYEQYF.

The CDR3 spells CASSSYAGYTYGYTF. DNA of the CDR3: TGTGCCAGCAGCTCGTATGCAGGGTATACCTATGGCTACACCTTC. The J gene is TRBJ1-2, the V gene TRBV13, with TRBD1 as a possible D gene (5 bases). The CDR3 is 15 amino acids. CDR1 PRHDT and CDR2 FYEKMQ come from the germline V gene (reference sequence). V lost 4 bases and J lost 4, with 16 bases in between.

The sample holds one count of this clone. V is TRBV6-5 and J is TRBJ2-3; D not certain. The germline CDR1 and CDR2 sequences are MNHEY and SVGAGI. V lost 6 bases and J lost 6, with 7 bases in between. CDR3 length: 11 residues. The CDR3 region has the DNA TGTGCCAGCAGCCCTGGGGATACGCAGTATTTT. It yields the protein CASSPGDTQYF.

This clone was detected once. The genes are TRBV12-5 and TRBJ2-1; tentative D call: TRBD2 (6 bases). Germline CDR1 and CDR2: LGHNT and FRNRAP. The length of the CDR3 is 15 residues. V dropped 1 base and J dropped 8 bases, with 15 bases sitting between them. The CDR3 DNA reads TGTGCTAGTGGTTTGGGACTAGGGGCCGGCGATGAGCAGTTCTTC. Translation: CASGLGLGAGDEQFF.

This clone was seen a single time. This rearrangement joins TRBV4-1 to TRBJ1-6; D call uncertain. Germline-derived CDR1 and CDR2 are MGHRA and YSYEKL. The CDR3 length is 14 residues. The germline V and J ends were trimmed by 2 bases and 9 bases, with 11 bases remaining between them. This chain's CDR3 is CASSQLFLSSPLHF. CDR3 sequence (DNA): TGCGCCAGCAGCCAACTATTCTTGAGTTCACCCCTCCACTTT.

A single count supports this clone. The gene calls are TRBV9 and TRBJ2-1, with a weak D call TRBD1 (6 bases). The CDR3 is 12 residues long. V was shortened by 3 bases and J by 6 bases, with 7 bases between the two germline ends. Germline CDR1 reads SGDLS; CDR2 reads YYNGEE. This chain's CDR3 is CASSAQGNEQFF. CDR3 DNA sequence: TGTGCCAGCAGCGCACAGGGCAATGAGCAGTTCTTC.

The CDR3 coding sequence is TGTGCCAGCAGCGCTTGGACAGGTGGAGGCGGGGCCAACGTCCTGACTTTC. Protein: CASSAWTGGGGANVLTF. V gene TRBV9 combines with J gene TRBJ2-6, with 7 nucleotides matching TRBD1. CDR3 length: 17 amino acids. Germline V gene sequence: CDR1 SGDLS, CDR2 YYNGEE. The V segment lost 3 bases and the J segment 4 bases; nucleotides outside the gene matches: 10.

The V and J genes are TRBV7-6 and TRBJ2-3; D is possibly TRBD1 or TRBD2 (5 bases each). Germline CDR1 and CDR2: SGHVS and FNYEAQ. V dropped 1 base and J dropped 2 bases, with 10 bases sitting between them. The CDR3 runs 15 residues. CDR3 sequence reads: CASSLVGTNTDTQYF. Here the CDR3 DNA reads TGTGCCAGCAGCTTAGTGGGGACCAACACAGATACGCAGTATTTT.

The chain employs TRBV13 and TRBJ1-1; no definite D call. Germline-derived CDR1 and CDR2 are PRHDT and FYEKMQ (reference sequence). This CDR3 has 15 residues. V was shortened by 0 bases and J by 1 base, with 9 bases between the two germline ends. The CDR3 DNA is TGTGCCAGCAGCTTAGGGTCGGGTGAGAACACTGAAGCTTTCTTT. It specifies CASSLGSGENTEAFF.

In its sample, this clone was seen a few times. CDR3 loop: CASSPGTSGSTDTQYF. The CDR3 region has the DNA TGTGCCAGCTCTCCAGGGACTAGCGGAAGCACAGATACGCAGTATTTT. The chain couples TRBV27 to TRBJ2-3; TRBD2 matches 11 bases. Germline CDR1 MNHEY, CDR2 SMNVEV (reference sequence). CDR3 size: 16 residues. J gave up 0 bases and V 8 bases, and 7 bases lay outside the gene matches.

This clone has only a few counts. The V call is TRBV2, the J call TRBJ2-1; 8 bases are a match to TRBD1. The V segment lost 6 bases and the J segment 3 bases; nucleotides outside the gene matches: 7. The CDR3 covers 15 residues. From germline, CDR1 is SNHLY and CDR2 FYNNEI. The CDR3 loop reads CASSDDRGIYNEQFF. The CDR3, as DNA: TGTGCCAGCAGCGACGACAGGGGTATCTACAATGAGCAGTTCTTC.

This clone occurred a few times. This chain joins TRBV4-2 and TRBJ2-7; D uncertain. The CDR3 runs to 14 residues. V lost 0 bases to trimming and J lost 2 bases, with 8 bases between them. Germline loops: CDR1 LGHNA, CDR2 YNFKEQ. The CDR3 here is CASSQDYSPYEQYF. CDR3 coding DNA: TGTGCCAGCAGCCAAGACTATTCGCCCTACGAGCAGTACTTC.

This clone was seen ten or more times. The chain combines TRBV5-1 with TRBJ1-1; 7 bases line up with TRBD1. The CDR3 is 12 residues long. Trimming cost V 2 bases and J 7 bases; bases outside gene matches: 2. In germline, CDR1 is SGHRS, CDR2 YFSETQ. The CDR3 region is CASSFRQGEAFF. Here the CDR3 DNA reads TGCGCCAGCAGCTTTCGACAGGGTGAAGCTTTCTTT.

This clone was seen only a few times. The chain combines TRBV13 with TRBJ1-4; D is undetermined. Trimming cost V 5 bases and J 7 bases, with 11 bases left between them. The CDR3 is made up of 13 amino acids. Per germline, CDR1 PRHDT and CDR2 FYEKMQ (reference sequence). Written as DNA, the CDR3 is TGTGCCAGCAGCGCAGAAGGGATTGAAAAACTGTTTTTT. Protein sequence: CASSAEGIEKLFF. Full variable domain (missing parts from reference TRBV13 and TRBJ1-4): AAGVIQSPRHLIKEKRETATLKCYPIPRHDTVYWYQQGPGQDPQFLISFYEKMQSDKGSIPDRFSAQQFSDYHSELNMSSLELGDSALYFCASSAEGIEKLFFGSGTQLSVL.

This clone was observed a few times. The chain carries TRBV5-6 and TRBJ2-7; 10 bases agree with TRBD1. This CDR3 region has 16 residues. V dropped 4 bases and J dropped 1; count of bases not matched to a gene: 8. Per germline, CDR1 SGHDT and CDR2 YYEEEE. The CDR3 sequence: CASSPGQGGPSYEQYF. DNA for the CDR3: TGTGCCAGCAGCCCCGGACAGGGGGGACCGTCCTACGAGCAGTACTTC. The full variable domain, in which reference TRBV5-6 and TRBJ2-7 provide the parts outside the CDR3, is DAGVTQSPTHLIKTRGQQVTLRCSPKSGHDTVSWYQQALGQGPQFIFQYYEEEERQRGNFPDRFSGHQFPNYSSELNVNALLLGDSALYLCASSPGQGGPSYEQYFGPGTRLTVT.

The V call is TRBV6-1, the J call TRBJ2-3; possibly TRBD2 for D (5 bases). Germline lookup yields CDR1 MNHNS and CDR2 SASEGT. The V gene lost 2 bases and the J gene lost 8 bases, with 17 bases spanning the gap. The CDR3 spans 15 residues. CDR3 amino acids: CASSERAVVAGTQYF. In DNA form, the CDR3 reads TGTGCCAGCAGTGAAAGAGCGGTAGTGGCAGGTACGCAGTATTTT.